The 26 T cell receptor beta chains presented below share a single source sample, sequenced in a study of PD-1 blockade in classical Hodgkin lymphoma. Clones were sequenced by immunoSEQ multiplex PCR, and TCRdb holds only the in-frame ones, with some missing. The sample lists almost 100,000 clones, around nine tenths occurring once. Brentuximab vedotin exposure varied, and every patient relapsed after autologous stem cell transplantation. This sample comprised peripheral blood mononuclear cells (PBMCs), obtained at baseline. These receptors were collected from a human donor with classical Hodgkin lymphoma.

The chain links TRBV7-9 to TRBJ1-4, with D hard to call. Between the trimmed V and J ends, which lost 4 bases and 12 bases, there was a span of 9 bases. This CDR3 is 11 amino acids long. The germline gives CDR1 SEHNR, CDR2 FQNEAQ (reference sequence). Here the CDR3 reads CASSSGVELFF. CDR3 sequence (DNA): TGTGCCAGCAGCTCGGGCGTAGAACTGTTTTTT.

The chain combines TRBV27 with TRBJ1-1, with 9 positions matching TRBD1. Germline assignment: CDR1 MNHEY and CDR2 SMNVEV (reference sequence). CDR3 size: 14 residues. The J segment lost 12 bases and the V segment lost 0 bases, leaving 8 bases of the junction unmatched. The CDR3 protein is CASSLSSGQGSSFF. Written as DNA, the CDR3 is TGTGCCAGCAGTTTATCGTCGGGACAGGGTTCGTCTTTCTTT.

The genes are TRBV10-3 and TRBJ1-1; D ambiguous. Germline V gene lookup returns CDR1 ENHRY and CDR2 SYGVKD. V shed 7 bases and J shed 1 base, with 13 bases lying between them. This CDR3 is built from 14 residues. Written as DNA, the CDR3 is TGTGCCATCACTAGGTCCGGTCAGAACACTGAAGCTTTCTTT. Protein: CAITRSGQNTEAFF.

The rearrangement joins TRBV7-9 to TRBJ2-2; D call uncertain. Germline V gene lookup returns CDR1 SEHNR and CDR2 FQNEAQ (reference sequence). The length of the CDR3 is 15 residues. The V gene lost 1 base and the J gene lost 7 bases, with 13 bases spanning the gap. CDR3 residues: CASSLVGPKGGELFF. For the CDR3, the DNA is TGTGCCAGCAGCTTAGTAGGACCCAAGGGCGGGGAGCTGTTTTTT. Based on the CDR3 plus reference TRBV7-9 and TRBJ2-2, the full variable domain is DTGVSQNPRHKITKRGQNVTFRCDPISEHNRLYWYRQTLGQGPEFLTYFQNEAQLEKSRLLSDRFSAERPKGSFSTLEIQRTEQGDSAMYLCASSLVGPKGGELFFGEGSRLTVL.

The chain has TRBV6-5 and TRBJ2-2; 10 bases are a match to TRBD2. This CDR3 is 15 amino acids long. The V and J ends lost 2 bases and 5 bases, in that order; junction bases with no gene match: 2. From germline, CDR1 is MNHEY and CDR2 SVGAGI. In DNA, the CDR3 is TGTGCCAGCAGTTACCCTAGCGGGAGTACCGGGGAGCTGTTTTTT. Its protein is CASSYPSGSTGELFF.

As DNA, the CDR3 is TGTGCCAGCAGCTTAGTTCTGGTAAAGAACACTGAAGCTTTCTTT. Its protein product is CASSLVLVKNTEAFF. V gene TRBV11-2 combines with J gene TRBJ1-1, with D unclear. The V end was cut by 1 base, the J end by 1 base, with 10 bases between. The germline V gene has CDR1 SGHAT and CDR2 FQNNGV. The length of the CDR3 is 15 residues.

The chain couples TRBV18 to TRBJ2-3, with a possible D match to TRBD1 (5 bases). There are 17 residues in the CDR3. V was shortened by 8 bases and J by 5 bases, with 26 bases between the two germline ends. The germline CDR1 and CDR2 sequences are KGHSH and LQKENI. The CDR3 loop reads CASALLYDLSQGDTQYF. DNA of the CDR3: TGTGCCAGCGCCCTGCTATATGATCTCTCTCAGGGAGATACGCAGTATTTT.

V usage is TRBV2 and J usage is TRBJ2-1; 12 bases align to TRBD2. Per germline, CDR1 SNHLY and CDR2 FYNNEI. Unmatched junction bases numbered 3, after V lost 4 bases and J lost 5 bases. This CDR3 is built from 15 residues. This CDR3 is CASSAWTSGDNEQFF. CDR3 DNA sequence: TGTGCCAGCAGTGCCTGGACTAGCGGGGACAATGAGCAGTTCTTC.

The V call is TRBV15, the J call TRBJ1-3, with D hard to call. The CDR3 runs 14 residues. V was clipped by 7 bases and J by 0 bases, with 10 bases between them. Germline assignment: CDR1 LNHNV and CDR2 YYDKDF (reference sequence). The CDR3 protein is CATKGPSSGNTIYF. CDR3 nucleotides: TGTGCCACCAAGGGCCCCAGCTCTGGAAACACCATATATTTT.

This sequence joins TRBV19 and TRBJ1-5, with D possibly TRBD1 on 6 matching bases. The V end lost 1 base, the J end lost 6 bases, and 13 bases lay between the germline ends. The CDR3 is made up of 15 amino acids. CDR1 and CDR2 (germline): LNHDA, SQIVND (reference sequence). Written as DNA, the CDR3 is TGTGCCAGTAGTATAGGGCAGGGGCTAGCTCAGCCCCAGCATTTT. Its translation is CASSIGQGLAQPQHF.

The DNA of the CDR3 is TGTGCCAGCAGCTTCCCCAGGGGCCCGGTCAATACCGGTGGAGACCCCCAGCATTTT. Protein: CASSFPRGPVNTGGDPQHF. V usage is TRBV7-2 and J usage is TRBJ1-5, with D tentatively TRBD1 (6 bases). V lost 3 bases to trimming and J lost 10 bases, with 31 bases between them. CDR3 length equals 19 residues. The germline CDR1 and CDR2 sequences are SGHTA and FQGNSA.

The CDR3 loop reads CASGLGDTQYF. The CDR3 nucleotides read TGTGCTAGTGGTTTGGGAGATACGCAGTATTTT. The chain employs TRBV12-5 and TRBJ2-3; D call uncertain. The CDR3 extends over 11 amino acids. Deletions cut 1 base from V and 5 bases from J, with 1 base between. In germline, CDR1 is LGHNT, CDR2 FRNRAP.

Turning to this clone: Other DNA sequences of this sample code for an identical CDR3. The J gene is TRBJ1-1, the V gene TRBV15, with D unclear. The CDR3 extends over 13 amino acids. Germline V CDR1 and CDR2: LNHNV, YYDKDF (reference sequence). V shed 3 bases and J shed 5 bases, with 10 bases lying between them. CDR3 sequence: CATSRDPVTEAFF. CDR3 nucleotides: TGTGCCACCAGCAGGGATCCGGTTACTGAAGCTTTCTTT.

This chain connects TRBV5-1 to TRBJ2-1, with D perhaps matching TRBD1 (5 bases). The CDR3 loop spans 15 amino acids. Trimming stripped 1 base from V and 3 bases from J, with 11 bases between. The germline gives CDR1 SGHRS, CDR2 YFSETQ. The CDR3 is CASSLPGQIYNEQFF. For the CDR3, the DNA is TGCGCCAGCAGCTTGCCAGGGCAGATCTACAATGAGCAGTTCTTC.

The CDR3 DNA is TGTGCCAGCAGTGAAGTACCTTACAATGAGCAGTTCTTC. It encodes CASSEVPYNEQFF. The J gene is TRBJ2-1, the V gene TRBV6-1; D ambiguous. V was pared by 1 base and J by 4 bases, with 5 bases between. Germline assignment: CDR1 MNHNS and CDR2 SASEGT. This CDR3 comprises 13 residues.

The chain links TRBV28 to TRBJ2-1; TRBD2 matches at 7 bases. Per the germline V gene, CDR1 is MDHEN and CDR2 is SYDVKM. This CDR3 is 15 amino acids long. Trimming removed 5 bases from V and 3 bases from J; junction bases left unmatched: 7. CDR3 region: CASSPSGTIYNEQFF. In DNA form, the CDR3 reads TGTGCCAGCAGTCCGAGCGGGACCATCTACAATGAGCAGTTCTTC.

The chain combines TRBV30 with TRBJ2-7, with D perhaps TRBD1 (6 bases). V was clipped by 1 base and J by 5 bases, with 18 bases between them. The CDR3 is 15 residues long. The germline V gene has CDR1 GTSNPN and CDR2 SVGIG (reference sequence). This CDR3 reads CAWSGPQGLRNEQYF. As DNA, the CDR3 is TGTGCCTGGAGTGGCCCACAGGGTTTGAGGAACGAGCAGTACTTC.

V gene TRBV7-9 combines with J gene TRBJ2-7, with D hard to call. The CDR3 loop spans 12 amino acids. The ends were cut back, 0 bases at V and 7 bases at J, with 7 bases in the middle. Germline V gene lookup returns CDR1 SEHNR and CDR2 FQNEAQ (reference sequence). The CDR3: CASSLAVGEQYF. CDR3 nucleotides: TGTGCCAGCAGCTTAGCGGTAGGAGAGCAGTACTTC.

The chain joins TRBV5-1 to TRBJ1-6; no firm D call. Germline-derived CDR1 and CDR2 are SGHRS and YFSETQ. Trimming removed 0 bases at V and 4 bases at J, with 8 bases between. CDR3 length: 15 residues. CDR3: CASSLVAGYNSPLHF. CDR3 sequence (DNA): TGCGCCAGCAGCTTGGTGGCGGGTTATAATTCACCCCTCCACTTT.

V and J are TRBV27 and TRBJ2-7; TRBD1 matches at 8 bases. CDR1 MNHEY and CDR2 SMNVEV come from the germline V gene (reference sequence). This CDR3 comprises 14 residues. V lost 4 bases, J lost 0 bases, and 2 bases stayed unmatched. As DNA, the CDR3 is TGTGCCAGCAGTTCGGACAGGGTCTCCTACGAGCAGTACTTC. Protein sequence: CASSSDRVSYEQYF.

This chain connects TRBV25-1 to TRBJ1-4; no firm D call. The germline V gene encodes CDR1 MGHDK and CDR2 SYGVNS. There are 13 residues in the CDR3. The V end was cut by 6 bases, the J end by 5 bases, with 10 bases between. This chain's CDR3 is CASRVGSNEKLFF. Here the CDR3 DNA reads TGTGCCAGCAGGGTGGGGTCGAATGAAAAACTGTTTTTT.

This chain connects TRBV5-6 to TRBJ2-1; D assignment may be TRBD1 or TRBD2 (5 bases each). From germline, CDR1 is SGHDT and CDR2 YYEEEE. Trimming took 1 base from V and 4 from J, leaving 18 bases between them. This CDR3 is built from 17 residues. The CDR3: CASSLLDPGRFYNEQFF. The CDR3 DNA sequence: TGTGCCAGCAGCTTGTTAGACCCGGGGCGCTTTTACAATGAGCAGTTCTTC.

In its sample, this clone was seen a few times. This chain joins TRBV4-1 and TRBJ1-5, with 9 bases that match TRBD1. The J segment lost 3 bases and the V segment lost 4 bases, leaving 7 bases of the junction unmatched. Germline CDR1 is MGHRA and CDR2 is YSYEKL. There are 16 residues in the CDR3. As DNA, the CDR3 is TGCGCCAGCAGCCCCGCCGGGACAGGGTACAATCAGCCCCAGCATTTT. This gives the protein CASSPAGTGYNQPQHF.

The CDR3 spells CAWGTASDTQYF. The CDR3, as DNA: TGTGCCTGGGGGACAGCCTCAGATACGCAGTATTTT. The genes are TRBV30 and TRBJ2-3, with 7 bases matching TRBD1. CDR3 size: 12 residues. Germline V gives CDR1 GTSNPN, CDR2 SVGIG (reference sequence). Germline trimming cut 5 bases from V and 4 bases from J; bases unmatched to any gene: 3.

This rearrangement joins TRBV28 to TRBJ2-1; TRBD2 is a possible D gene (6 bases). V was trimmed by 4 bases and J by 6 bases, leaving 16 bases between them. The CDR3 covers 15 residues. Germline V lookup: CDR1 MDHEN, CDR2 SYDVKM. The CDR3 reads CASSSAGTVFNEQFF. Here the CDR3 DNA reads TGTGCCAGCAGTTCAGCCGGGACTGTATTCAATGAGCAGTTCTTC.

The CDR3 DNA sequence: TGTGCCAGCAGCTTTCTACGCCACATGGCTCCCGAGCAGTTCTTC. Translating it yields CASSFLRHMAPEQFF. The gene calls are TRBV7-6 and TRBJ2-1; D is uncertain. The CDR3 is 15 residues long. The V and J ends lost 3 bases and 10 bases respectively, with 19 bases between them. CDR1 and CDR2 (germline): SGHVS, FNYEAQ.